Below are 23 T cell receptor beta chains sequenced from a single sample in a study of post-analysis software for immune sequencing data. Each TCR beta cDNA library carried unique molecular identifiers. TCRdb independently ran MiXCR on the PCR reads; one entry per CDR3 protein. The data show 450,000 or so distinct CDR3 sequences, roughly 46% seen once. These receptors' targets are unknown. Findings of the study overall: The study found TRBV5-6, TRBV5-1 and TRBV20-1 among about five TRBV segments more frequent in patients than controls.

Sequencing used blood. The receptors stem from a girl between 5 and 17 years old with multiple sclerosis.

This clonotype turned up a few times. The chain recombines TRBV4-1 with TRBJ2-3; TRBD2 is a possible D gene (6 bases). Germline CDR1 is MGHRA and CDR2 is YSYEKL. V lost 1 base and J lost 8, with 16 bases in between. The length of the CDR3 is 15 residues. CDR3 amino acids: CASSQGRLGSGTQYF. CDR3 DNA: TGCGCCAGCAGCCAAGGTCGACTAGGGAGTGGTACGCAGTATTTT.

The gene calls are TRBV4-1 and TRBJ2-7; 10 bases agree with TRBD2. Trimming took 4 bases from V and 5 from J; bases not matched to a gene: 8. Germline lookup yields CDR1 MGHRA and CDR2 YSYEKL. The CDR3 extends over 15 amino acids. The CDR3 DNA reads as TGCGCCAGCAGCCTCCAACTAGCGGGAAGGAACGAGCAGTACTTC. This encodes CASSLQLAGRNEQYF.

The V and J genes are TRBV12-3 or TRBV12-4 and TRBJ2-5, with 10 bases that match TRBD2. Unmatched junction bases numbered 4, after V lost 3 bases and J lost 3 bases. CDR3 length: 15 amino acids. CDR3 nucleotide sequence: TGTGCCAGCAGTTTTCTAGCGGGAGTCGAAGAGACCCAGTACTTC. This gives the protein CASSFLAGVEETQYF.

About this clonotype: A read error may account for a junction end that differs from germline. The chain is built from TRBV27 and TRBJ1-2; D perhaps matches TRBD1 (6 bases). This CDR3 contains 13 residues. In germline, CDR1 is MNHEY, CDR2 SMNVEV (reference sequence). The CDR3: CANSLHRDYGYTF. The CDR3 nucleotides read TGTGCCAACAGTTTACACAGGGACTATGGCTACACCTTC.

This rearrangement joins TRBV7-2 to TRBJ2-1; D is uncertain. Trimming took off 5 bases at V and 10 bases at J, with 12 bases between the two ends. This CDR3 region has 12 residues. In germline, CDR1 is SGHTA, CDR2 FQGNSA. The CDR3 sequence is CASSLHNEEQFF. CDR3 in DNA: TGTGCCAGCAGCCTGCACAACGAAGAGCAGTTCTTC.

The chain employs TRBV5-1 and TRBJ1-5; 7 bases fit TRBD1. This CDR3 spans 16 amino acids. After removal of 3 bases from V and 3 bases from J, the junction contained 9 bases not matched to a gene. Germline CDR1 and CDR2: SGHRS and YFSETQ. This chain's CDR3 is CASSSGTDFSNQPQHF. The DNA of the CDR3 is TGCGCCAGCAGCTCGGGGACAGACTTCTCCAATCAGCCCCAGCATTTT.

The V gene is TRBV12-3 or TRBV12-4, the J gene TRBJ1-5; D is unresolved. The CDR3 has 15 residues. Trimming shortened V by 1 base and J by 4 bases, and 11 bases separated the two germline ends. The DNA of the CDR3 is TGTGCCAGCAGTTTAGTAGGGTCTATAAATCAGCCCCAGCATTTT. Translation gives CASSLVGSINQPQHF.

The chain is built from TRBV4-2 and TRBJ2-5; the D call may be TRBD1 or TRBD2 (9 bases each). The DNA end favors TRBJ2-7, so the J call may be wrong. CDR1 is LGHNA, CDR2 YNFKEQ, per germline. The CDR3 is 19 amino acids. DNA for the CDR3: TGTGCCAGCAGCCTGACGACAGGGGGGTTAGCGGGAGATCCTCACGAGCAGTACTTC. As protein: CASSLTTGGLAGDPHEQYF.

The gene calls are TRBV10-3 and TRBJ2-1; 9 bases fit TRBD2. The V gene's germline CDR1 is ENHRY and CDR2 SYGVKD. J gave up 8 bases and V 2 bases, and 7 bases lay outside the gene matches. The CDR3 contains 15 residues. Here the CDR3 reads CAISEGLAGPDEQFF. The CDR3 bases are TGTGCCATCAGTGAGGGTCTAGCGGGACCTGATGAGCAGTTCTTC.

In its sample, this clonotype was seen a few times. This chain links TRBV6-4 with TRBJ2-3, with 8 bases fitting TRBD2. The length of the CDR3 is 15 residues. CDR1 is MRHNA and CDR2 is SNTAGT in the germline V gene. J gave up 4 bases and V 6 bases, and 9 bases lay outside the gene matches. The CDR3 protein is CASRHSGIGADTQYF. CDR3 sequence (DNA): TGTGCCAGCAGACATAGCGGGATCGGGGCAGATACGCAGTATTTT.

This sequence joins TRBV6-2 or TRBV6-3 and TRBJ1-5; D ambiguous. This CDR3 has 14 residues. The germline gives CDR1 MNHEY, CDR2 SVGEGT. The ends were cut back, 3 bases at V and 6 bases at J, with 12 bases in the middle. CDR3 residues: CASSYQEVFQPQHF. The CDR3 nucleotides read TGTGCCAGCAGTTATCAGGAGGTATTTCAGCCCCAGCATTTT.

The genes are TRBV7-3 and TRBJ2-7; D gene ambiguous. With 4 bases removed from V and 0 bases from J, the gap between germline ends came to 13 bases. The CDR3 consists of 15 residues. Germline lookup yields CDR1 SGHTA and CDR2 FQGTGA. This CDR3 is CASSSPGRNSYEQYF. As DNA, the CDR3 is TGTGCCAGCAGCTCTCCCGGACGGAACTCCTACGAGCAGTACTTC. The variable domain in full, completed from reference TRBV7-3 and TRBJ2-7, reads GAGVSQTPSNKVTEKGKYVELRCDPISGHTALYWYRQSLGQGPEFLIYFQGTGAADDSGLPNDRFFAVRPEGSVSTLKIQRTERGDSAVYLCASSSPGRNSYEQYFGPGTRLTVT.

J is TRBJ1-6 and V is TRBV20-1; perhaps TRBD1 as D (6 bases). Germline CDR1 reads DFQATT; CDR2 reads SNEGSKA (reference sequence). The CDR3 totals 12 residues. Trimming shortened V by 4 bases and J by 8 bases, and 9 bases separated the two germline ends. CDR3 DNA sequence: TGCAGTGCTACCCGACAGGATTCACCCCTCCACTTT. Protein product: CSATRQDSPLHF.

The chain carries TRBV14 and TRBJ2-1; D perhaps matches TRBD2 (6 bases). Germline V gene sequence: CDR1 SGHDN, CDR2 FVKESK. The CDR3 is 13 residues long. Trimming shortened V by 4 bases and J by 5 bases, and 9 bases separated the two germline ends. The CDR3 coding sequence is TGTGCCAGCAGCCGGGACTTAAACAATGAGCAGTTCTTC. Protein: CASSRDLNNEQFF.

This clonotype was counted a few times. The chain joins TRBV10-3 to TRBJ2-5; either TRBD1 or TRBD2 may fit D (6 bases each). Germline CDR1 reads ENHRY; CDR2 reads SYGVKD. Between the trimmed V and J ends, which lost 2 bases and 2 bases, there was a span of 12 bases. The CDR3 spans 15 residues. The CDR3 nucleotides read TGTGCCATCAGTGAGACGGGGGCGAGACAAGAGACCCAGTACTTC. Translation gives CAISETGARQETQYF.

The chain links TRBV20-1 to TRBJ2-2; TRBD2 agrees at 14 bases. V lost 6 bases to trimming and J lost 7 bases; unmatched junction nucleotides: 7. CDR3 length: 15 residues. CDR1 and CDR2 (germline): DFQATT, SNEGSKA (reference sequence). The DNA of the CDR3 is TGCAGTGCCAGGGGACTAGCGGGAGTTGACGGGGAGCTGTTTTTT. This encodes CSARGLAGVDGELFF.

The genes are TRBV2 and TRBJ2-1; perhaps TRBD1 as D (5 bases). V lost 11 bases to trimming and J lost 1 base, with 15 bases between them. The germline CDR1 and CDR2 sequences are SNHLY and FYNNEI. The CDR3 has 14 amino acids. The CDR3 nucleotides are TGTGCCGGGGCCCTTTTACAATCCTACAATGAGCAGTTCTTC. Translation: CAGALLQSYNEQFF.

As for this clonotype: The CDR3 carries no conserved terminal phenylalanine or tryptophan, so it likely arises from a read error. The chain carries TRBV28 and TRBJ2-4; maybe TRBD1 (6 bases). TRBJ2-7 explains the end of the DNA better; the J call may be wrong. CDR1 is MDHEN and CDR2 is SYDVKM in the germline V gene. This CDR3 spans 15 amino acids. The CDR3 region is CASRPQGYSSYEQYC. In DNA, the CDR3 is TGTGCCAGCAGACCACAGGGATACTCGTCCTACGAGCAGTACTGC.

This clonotype was seen more than once but under ten times. The CDR3 loop reads CASSRGVNEAFF. DNA of the CDR3: TGTGCCAGCAGCCGAGGGGTGAATGAAGCTTTCTTT. The rearrangement joins TRBV7-9 to TRBJ1-1, with D possibly being TRBD1 (5 bases). Germline V gene lookup returns CDR1 SEHNR and CDR2 FQNEAQ (reference sequence). The CDR3 length is 12 residues. Deletions cut 5 bases from V and 7 bases from J, with 11 bases between.

This clonotype was observed a handful of times. The J gene is TRBJ1-2, the V gene TRBV3-1; D gene ambiguous. Germline V gene data show CDR1 as LGHDT and CDR2 as YNNKEL (reference sequence). CDR3 length equals 14 residues. V was trimmed by 0 bases and J by 8 bases, leaving 13 bases between them. The CDR3 region is CASSQDGTELGYTF. As DNA, the CDR3 is TGTGCCAGCAGCCAAGATGGTACGGAGTTGGGCTACACCTTC.

This chain joins TRBV4-1 and TRBJ1-1, with 7 bases lining up with TRBD1. This CDR3 contains 16 residues. V trimming: 1 base; J trimming: 4 bases; junction bases outside the gene matches: 9. Per the germline V gene, CDR1 is MGHRA and CDR2 is YSYEKL. Here the CDR3 reads CASSQARDSPGTEAFF. CDR3 sequence (DNA): TGCGCCAGCAGCCAAGCCCGGGACAGCCCGGGCACTGAAGCTTTCTTT.

This clonotype was detected only a few times. The chain joins TRBV29-1 to TRBJ2-3, with D possibly matching TRBD1 (5 bases). CDR1 and CDR2 (germline): SQVTM, ANQGSEA. The CDR3 covers 15 residues. V was trimmed by 1 base and J by 3 bases, leaving 14 bases between them. The CDR3 reads CSVEGGDSGTDTQYF. CDR3 bases: TGCAGCGTTGAAGGAGGAGACAGTGGAACAGATACGCAGTATTTT.

The rearrangement links TRBV9 to TRBJ2-7; a weak D match, TRBD1 (6 bases). The germline V gene encodes CDR1 SGDLS and CDR2 YYNGEE. CDR3 size: 13 residues. V was shortened by 0 bases and J by 3 bases, with 7 bases between the two germline ends. This CDR3 reads CASSVAQGYEQYF. The CDR3 DNA reads as TGTGCCAGCAGCGTAGCACAGGGCTACGAGCAGTACTTC.